These 22 T cell receptor beta chains originate from one sample sequenced in a study of tumor and adjacent non-tumor tissue in lung cancer. Three rounds of nested PCR, following a modified ARM-PCR protocol, produced the TCRbeta library. TCRdb redid the calling of the multiplex PCR reads with MiXCR, one entry per CDR3 protein. The sample lists about 80,000 distinct CDR3 sequences, approximately 81% seen once, with 45% to 55% in the top ten. No cell sorting was done before RNA was extracted from the tissue. More than 3 cm separated this lung sample from the edge of the tumor. The sample was distant non-tumor lung tissue. Source of these receptors: a man in his fifties or sixties with non-small cell lung cancer.

A note on this clonotype: A much larger clone sits a single nucleotide away, making a read error possible. The CDR3 DNA reads as TGTGCCAGCAGCTCCCGACGGGGCCCGCTAAGTGAAAAACTGTTTTTT. Translating gives CASSSRRGPLSEKLFF. This rearrangement joins TRBV7-8 to TRBJ1-4; D might be TRBD1 (5 bases). CDR3 length: 16 residues. Germline-derived CDR1 and CDR2 are SGHVS and FQNEAQ. Trimming left V 4 bases short and J 7 bases short, with 19 bases between.

The chain combines TRBV20-1 with TRBJ2-3; D possibly corresponds to TRBD1 (5 bases). CDR1 and CDR2 (germline): DFQATT, SNEGSKA (reference sequence). The CDR3 runs 14 residues. The V gene lost 3 bases and the J gene lost 2 bases, with 12 bases spanning the gap. As DNA, the CDR3 is TGCAGTGCTAGTGGGGCCCACCACACAGATACGCAGTATTTT. Residues: CSASGAHHTDTQYF.

About this clonotype itself: Because it lacks the conserved phenylalanine or tryptophan at the end, this CDR3 is likely a read error. The chain couples TRBV6-5 to TRBJ1-1, with D possibly matching TRBD1 (5 bases). CDR1 MNHEY and CDR2 SVGAGI come from the germline V gene. This CDR3 is 14 amino acids long. Trimming pared 4 bases from V and 4 bases from J, leaving 13 bases between. The CDR3, as DNA: TGTGCCAGCAGTTTCTCGCTAGGGGTCACTGAAGCTTTCATT. This codes for CASSFSLGVTEAFI.

This rearrangement joins TRBV12-3 or TRBV12-4 to TRBJ1-4; D uncertain. With 9 bases removed from V and 7 bases from J, the gap between germline ends came to 15 bases. This CDR3 region has 13 residues. The CDR3, as DNA: TGTGCCAGTAGCCCCGCAAGTAGTGAAAAACTGTTTTTT. Protein sequence: CASSPASSEKLFF.

Concerning this clonotype itself: Since no conserved phenylalanine or tryptophan closes the CDR3, a read error is the likely cause. The chain is built from TRBV6-6 and TRBJ2-3; 8 bases line up with TRBD1. Germline loops: CDR1 MNHNY, CDR2 SVGAGI (reference sequence). The CDR3 runs to 15 residues. The CDR3 loop is CVSSITGGRTDTQYS. The CDR3 region has the DNA TGTGTCAGCAGTATTACAGGGGGTAGGACAGATACGCAGTATTCT.

Turning to this clonotype: A much more abundant neighbour one base away suggests this may be a read error. The V call is TRBV29-1, the J call TRBJ2-7, with D possibly TRBD2 on 7 matching bases. V gave up 0 bases and J gave up 4 bases, with 16 bases separating them. Germline V gene sequence: CDR1 SQVTM, CDR2 ANQGSEA. CDR3 length: 15 amino acids. For the CDR3, the DNA is TGCAGCGTTGAAGATCGAGTGGGGGGGCCGTACGAGCAGTACTTC. It encodes CSVEDRVGGPYEQYF.

Comments on this clonotype: This likely comes from a read error, as the CDR3 has no conserved phenylalanine or tryptophan at its end. The chain couples TRBV20-1 to TRBJ2-3; D is perhaps TRBD2 (6 bases). Looked up from germline, CDR1 is DFQATT and CDR2 is SNEGSKA (reference sequence). CDR3 length equals 15 residues. The CDR3 loop is CSAEPRDSSTDTQYL. The CDR3 nucleotides are TGTAGTGCTGAGCCGCGGGACTCAAGCACAGATACGCAGTATTTG.

J is TRBJ2-6 and V is TRBV7-9; a possible D gene is TRBD1 (6 bases). This CDR3 contains 17 residues. CDR1 is SEHNR and CDR2 is FQNEAQ in the germline V gene (reference sequence). The V end lost 7 bases, the J end lost 1 base, and 17 bases lay between the germline ends. CDR3 bases: TGTGCCAGCAACTTTAACCTCGGACAGTCTGGGGCCAACGTCCTGACTTTC. Translation gives CASNFNLGQSGANVLTF.

This rearrangement joins TRBV6-1 to TRBJ2-7, with a possible D match to TRBD2 (5 bases). V was clipped by 0 bases and J by 1 base, with 19 bases between them. Germline V gene data show CDR1 as MNHNS and CDR2 as SASEGT. This CDR3 has 18 amino acids. The CDR3 protein is CASSEAAGRFAGSYEQYF. DNA for the CDR3: TGTGCCAGCAGTGAAGCGGCGGGCAGATTTGCGGGTTCCTACGAGCAGTACTTC.

Remarks on this clonotype: The junction and the germline gene differ at one end; a read error may be behind it. V is TRBV10-3 and J is TRBJ2-5, with TRBD1 matching 7 bases. CDR3 size: 15 residues. Germline values: CDR1 ENHRY, CDR2 SYGVKD. The CDR3 loop is CGISESGGQQETQYF. As DNA, the CDR3 is TGTGGCATCAGTGAGTCAGGGGGACAACAAGAGACCCAGTACTTC.

V is TRBV11-3 and J is TRBJ1-1; D is ambiguous. Per germline, CDR1 SGHNT and CDR2 YENEEA. The CDR3 is 18 residues long. The CDR3 coding sequence is TGTGTCACCAGCTTAACGTCGAATCTGTATGGTCGGAACACTGAAGCTTTCTTT. It specifies CVTSLTSNLYGRNTEAFF.

The chain is built from TRBV6-5 and TRBJ2-5; maybe TRBD2 (7 bases). The CDR3 sequence is 14 residues long. CDR1 MNHEY and CDR2 SVGAGI come from the germline V gene. The CDR3 bases are TGTGTCAGGGGTGATACCGGGACCGCGGGGGCCCAGTACTTC. Its translation is CVRGDTGTAGAQYF.

V usage is TRBV12-3 or TRBV12-4 and J usage is TRBJ1-1, with D possibly TRBD1 on 5 matching bases. The V gene lost 5 bases and the J gene lost 4 bases, with 14 bases spanning the gap. The CDR3 loop spans 14 amino acids. The CDR3 DNA follows: TGTGCCAGCAGTCAGGGACGGAAGATCACTGAAGCTTTCTTT. Amino acids: CASSQGRKITEAFF.

To note about this clonotype: The junction and the germline gene differ at one end; a read error may be behind it. Written as DNA, the CDR3 is TGTGCCAGCAGTTTAACGGGGGCCATCTCTGGGGCCAACGTCCTGACATTC. Translation gives CASSLTGAISGANVLTF. The genes are TRBV6-5 and TRBJ2-6; D may correspond to TRBD1 or TRBD2 (6 bases each). The CDR3 loop spans 17 amino acids. Per germline, CDR1 MNHEY and CDR2 SVGAGI.

This clonotype was found many times. The chain links TRBV5-6 to TRBJ2-1; 7 nucleotides align to TRBD2. This CDR3 is 16 amino acids long. Germline V gene data show CDR1 as SGHDT and CDR2 as YYEEEE. The trim removed 4 bases at V and 4 bases at J, leaving 11 bases unmatched. The CDR3 protein is CASSPESGTTYNEQFF. The CDR3 region has the DNA TGTGCCAGCAGCCCGGAATCCGGGACTACGTACAATGAGCAGTTCTTC.

V is TRBV20-1 and J is TRBJ2-7; 7 nucleotides align to TRBD2. CDR1 DFQATT and CDR2 SNEGSKA come from the germline V gene (reference sequence). J lost 8 bases, V lost 3 bases, and 16 bases had no gene match. There are 15 residues in the CDR3. In nucleotides, the CDR3 is TGCAGTGCTAGGGGGGGGTGGGAACTGAGACGCAAGCAGTACTTC. This sequence encodes CSARGGWELRRKQYF.

This clonotype is medium-sized within its sample. The chain recombines TRBV29-1 with TRBJ2-2; D remains unclear. Trimming left V 5 bases short and J 4 bases short, with 8 bases between. There are 12 residues in the CDR3. The germline CDR1 and CDR2 sequences are SQVTM and ANQGSEA. The CDR3 is CSVQTATGELFF. As DNA, the CDR3 is TGCAGCGTTCAGACTGCCACCGGGGAGCTGTTTTTT.

Concerning this clonotype: Because the CDR3 is missing its conserved closing phenylalanine or tryptophan, this is likely a read error. V usage is TRBV11-2 and J usage is TRBJ2-5; D remains ambiguous. The CDR3 is made up of 13 amino acids. CDR1 is SGHAT and CDR2 is FQNNGV in the germline V gene. The CDR3 bases are TGTGCCAGCAGTTCTACATGGGAAGAGACTCAGTACCTC. Its protein is CASSSTWEETQYL.

A word on this clonotype: In this CDR3 the conserved last residue, phenylalanine or tryptophan, is missing, so a read error is likely. V and J are TRBV12-3 or TRBV12-4 and TRBJ2-2, with D tentatively TRBD1 (5 bases). This CDR3 has 16 amino acids. The ends were cut back, 5 bases at V and 5 bases at J, with 18 bases in the middle. CDR3 sequence: CASSGPRQGRTGELFS. The CDR3, as DNA: TGTGCCAGCAGTGGCCCCCGTCAGGGCAGAACCGGGGAGCTGTTTTCT.

The chain couples TRBV12-3 or TRBV12-4 to TRBJ2-5, with D possibly being TRBD2 (6 bases). The CDR3 is 15 residues long. The ends were cut back, 10 bases at V and 7 bases at J, with 25 bases in the middle. The CDR3 DNA sequence: TGTGCCAAGAGTGCCTCTGGAGGGGCCTCTAGGACCCAGTACTTC. It is translated as CAKSASGGASRTQYF.

On this clonotype itself: Since a much larger clone is just one base distant, this may be a read error. This CDR3 is CASSVRDTDTQYF. CDR3 bases: TGTGCCAGCAGTGTCAGGGACACAGATACGCAGTATTTT. The rearrangement joins TRBV6-4 to TRBJ2-3, with D possibly being TRBD1 (5 bases). The germline CDR1 and CDR2 sequences are MRHNA and SNTAGT. Trimming shortened V by 4 bases and J by 2 bases, and 7 bases separated the two germline ends. The CDR3 runs 13 residues.

This rearrangement joins TRBV11-2 to TRBJ1-2; D possibly corresponds to TRBD1 (5 bases). The germline V gene encodes CDR1 SGHAT and CDR2 FQNNGV. The CDR3 contains 14 residues. Trimming cost V 8 bases and J 0 bases, with 13 bases left between them. The CDR3 nucleotides are TGTGCCAGCGGGGGGGGGACGTCTAACTATGGCTACACCTTC. Encoded protein: CASGGGTSNYGYTF.